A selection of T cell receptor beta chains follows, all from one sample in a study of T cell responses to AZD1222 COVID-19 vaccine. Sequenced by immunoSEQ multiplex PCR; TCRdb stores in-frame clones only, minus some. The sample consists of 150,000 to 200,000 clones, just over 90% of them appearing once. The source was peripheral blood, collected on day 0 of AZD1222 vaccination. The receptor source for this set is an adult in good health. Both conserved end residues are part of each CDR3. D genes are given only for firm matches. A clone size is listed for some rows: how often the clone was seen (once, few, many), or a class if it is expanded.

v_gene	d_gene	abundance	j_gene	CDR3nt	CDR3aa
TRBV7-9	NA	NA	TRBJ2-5	TGTGCCAGCAGCTCCACAGGGACGGGAGAGACCCAGTACTTC	CASSSTGTGETQYF
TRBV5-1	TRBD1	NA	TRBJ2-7	TGCGCCAGGGATCGGGACAGGTTTACCTACGAGCAGTACTTC	CARDRDRFTYEQYF
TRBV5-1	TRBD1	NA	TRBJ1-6	TGCGCCAGCAGCGAAGGACAGGGGAACAATTCACCCCTCCACTTT	CASSEGQGNNSPLHF
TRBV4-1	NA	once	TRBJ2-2	TGCGCCAGCAGCCGGCGGTCCGGGGAGCTGTTTTTT	CASSRRSGELFF
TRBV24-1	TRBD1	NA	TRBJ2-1	TGTGCCACCAGTGATCTCACAGGGGGCTCCTACAATGAGCAGTTCTTC	CATSDLTGGSYNEQFF
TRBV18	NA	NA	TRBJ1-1	TGTGCCAGCTCACCCATGACAGTAACTTACACTGAAGCTTTCTTT	CASSPMTVTYTEAFF
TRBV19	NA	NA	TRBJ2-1	TGTGCCAGTAGGAGACAGGAGTACAATGAGCAGTTCTTC	CASRRQEYNEQFF
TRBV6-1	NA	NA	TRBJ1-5	TGTGCCAGCAGTGAAGCGCTAGGGGGCAATCAGCCCCAGCATTTT	CASSEALGGNQPQHF
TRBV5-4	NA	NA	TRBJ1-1	TGTGCCAGCAGCGCCCGCGGGGGGGTGAACACTGAAGCTTTCTTT	CASSARGGVNTEAFF
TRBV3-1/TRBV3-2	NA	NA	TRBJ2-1	TGTGCCAGCAGCCAAGGTTTTAGAGAGCCAGACAATGAGCAGTTCTTC	CASSQGFREPDNEQFF
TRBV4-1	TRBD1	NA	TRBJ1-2	TGCGCCAGCAGCCAGCCTCGGGGACAGGGGGCGGTAAACTATGGCTACACCTTC	CASSQPRGQGAVNYGYTF
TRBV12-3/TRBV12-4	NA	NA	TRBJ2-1	TGTGCCAGCAGTTTAGAAAACAATGAGCAGTTCTTC	CASSLENNEQFF
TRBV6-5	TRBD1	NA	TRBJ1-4	TGTGCCAGCAGTTACTCCCCAGGGGGCACTAATGAAAAACTGTTTTTT	CASSYSPGGTNEKLFF
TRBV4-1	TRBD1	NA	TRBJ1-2	TGCGCCAGCAGCCTTGGACAGGGTGATGGCTACACCTTC	CASSLGQGDGYTF
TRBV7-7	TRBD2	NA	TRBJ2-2	TGTGCCAGCAGCCCTGGGACTAGCGGGAGTAAGACCGGGGAGCTGTTTTTT	CASSPGTSGSKTGELFF
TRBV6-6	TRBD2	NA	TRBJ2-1	TGTGCCAGCAGTCCCCGGACTAGCGGGAGGGAAGATGAGCAGTTCTTC	CASSPRTSGREDEQFF
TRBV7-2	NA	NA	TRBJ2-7	TGTGCCAGCAGCTTGTGGGGGGACGAGCAGTACTTC	CASSLWGDEQYF
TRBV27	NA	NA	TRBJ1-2	TGTGCCAGCAGTTTGAGGCAGGGGAGAGGCTACACCTTC	CASSLRQGRGYTF
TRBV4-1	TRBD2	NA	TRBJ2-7	TGCGCCAGCAGCAAGGGACTAGCGCATACCTACGAGCAGTACTTC	CASSKGLAHTYEQYF
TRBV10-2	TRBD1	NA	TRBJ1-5	TGCGCCAGCAGCTCCTCCGGGACAGCATACAATCAGCCCCAGCATTTT	CASSSSGTAYNQPQHF
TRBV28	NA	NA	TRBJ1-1	TGTGCCAGCAGTTTATCGGGTGGTGGGTTTCGGAGCACTGAAGCTTTCTTT	CASSLSGGGFRSTEAFF
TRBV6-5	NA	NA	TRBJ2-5	TGTGCCAGCACAGAAGAGACCCAGTACTTC	CASTEETQYF
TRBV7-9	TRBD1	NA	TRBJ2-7	TGTGCCAGCAGCTCGGACAGGGGAGCCCTCGAGCAGTACTTC	CASSSDRGALEQYF
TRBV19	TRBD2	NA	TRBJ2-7	TGTGCCAGTAGTATGGGACTAGCAGCCTACGAGCAGTACTTC	CASSMGLAAYEQYF
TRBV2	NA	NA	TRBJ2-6	TGTGCCAGCAGTGTGGACTCTGGGGCCAACGTCCTGACTTTC	CASSVDSGANVLTF
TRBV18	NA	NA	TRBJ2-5	TGTGCCAGCTCACCACGCGGAGAGACCCAGTACTTC	CASSPRGETQYF
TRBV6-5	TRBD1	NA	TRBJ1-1	TGTGCCAGCAGTTACCGACAGGGGGGTGAAGCTTTCTTT	CASSYRQGGEAFF
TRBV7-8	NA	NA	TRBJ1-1	TGTGCCAGCAGTCCTGATTGGGGCGGTGGCACTGAAGCTTTCTTT	CASSPDWGGGTEAFF
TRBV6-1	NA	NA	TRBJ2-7	TGTGCCAGCAGTGATTTTAGCAGGGCCTTATCCTACGAGCAGTACTTC	CASSDFSRALSYEQYF
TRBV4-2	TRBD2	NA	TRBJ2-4	TGTGCCAGCAGCCAAGAGGGAGCTAGCGGAGCCAAAAACATTCAGTACTTC	CASSQEGASGAKNIQYF
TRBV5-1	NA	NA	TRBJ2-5	TGCGCCAGCAGCTTGGTACCAGGGCAACAAGAGACCCAGTACTTC	CASSLVPGQQETQYF
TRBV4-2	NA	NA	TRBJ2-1	TGTGCCAGCAGCCAAGTCGGACCCCTAAACAATGAGCAGTTCTTC	CASSQVGPLNNEQFF
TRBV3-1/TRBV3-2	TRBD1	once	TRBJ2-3	TGTGCCAGCAGCTACGGGACAGGCCTCACAGATACGCAGTATTTT	CASSYGTGLTDTQYF
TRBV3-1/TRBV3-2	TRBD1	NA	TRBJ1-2	TGTGCCAGCAGCTCGACAGGGGTAATATATGGCTACACCTTC	CASSSTGVIYGYTF
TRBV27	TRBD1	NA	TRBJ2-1	TGTGCCAGCAGTTGGACAGGGAGGAATGAGCAGTTCTTC	CASSWTGRNEQFF
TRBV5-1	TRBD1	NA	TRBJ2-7	TGCGCCAGCAGCCCCCTACAGGGGGCGGGCGAGCAGTACTTC	CASSPLQGAGEQYF
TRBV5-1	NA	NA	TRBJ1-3	TGCGCCAGCAGCTTGGGACTAGTGAGCTCTGGAAACACCATATATTTT	CASSLGLVSSGNTIYF
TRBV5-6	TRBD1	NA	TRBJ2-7	TGTGCCAGCAGCTTGGGAGGACAGGCCCGATCCTACGAGCAGTACTTC	CASSLGGQARSYEQYF
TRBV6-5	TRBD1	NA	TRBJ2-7	TGTGCCAGCGGAACGACAGGGATGTCCTACGAGCAGTACTTC	CASGTTGMSYEQYF
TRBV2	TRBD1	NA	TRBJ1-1	TGTGCCAGCAGTCGGGACAGAGAGACTGAAGCTTTCTTT	CASSRDRETEAFF
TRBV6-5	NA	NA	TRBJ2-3	TGTGCCAGCAGCCCCCCAGGGGTACAGGGAGATACGCAGTATTTT	CASSPPGVQGDTQYF
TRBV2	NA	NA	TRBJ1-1	TGTGCCAGCAGTCTCCGGGGGTTCACCGGAGGAGCTTTCTTT	CASSLRGFTGGAFF